What follows is one TCR beta chain and its context. Unique molecular identifiers were added to individual cDNA molecules. TCRdb reanalysed the 5' RACE reads using MiXCR and keeps one entry per CDR3 protein. This sample has 40,000 to 55,000 distinct CDR3 sequences, with 6.5% to 9.5% found just once. Germline V gene data show CDR1 as LNHDA and CDR2 as SQIVND (reference sequence). The ends were cut back, 7 bases at V and 0 bases at J, with 14 bases in the middle. CDR3 length: 15 residues. This sample was taken from a study of early T cells in non-severe SARS-CoV-2 infection. Background on the study: The study sequenced bulk RNA from unsorted whole blood, with chains unpaired.

This chain connects TRBV19 to TRBJ2-3; D might be TRBD1 (5 bases). The TCR comes from an adult who was a healthcare worker with PCR-confirmed SARS-CoV-2 infection or an uninfected control (not recorded which). Material for sequencing was whole blood. The CDR3 spells CASTDTDKSTDTQYF. The DNA of the CDR3 is TGTGCCAGTACCGATACGGACAAGAGCACAGATACGCAGTATTTT.